The present entry profiles one T cell receptor beta chain with its context. What it recognizes is unknown. The PCR ran on 60 Vbeta and 13 Jbeta primers. In the original processing: In a later analysis, of 80 million to 90 million unique beta chains, about 12 million appeared in at least two donors. Produced via immunoSEQ multiplex PCR; TCRdb's table is partial and in-frame only. The V and J calls and clone size were taken over from that table, and D and trimming were inferred from the DNA. The table records about 130,000 clones, about four fifths of them present only once. The sample originates from a study of cytomegalovirus exposure and HLA in healthy donors. General study points: Analyzed later, most CMV-associated TCR beta chains appeared HLA-restricted. Across donors, sequencing depth was assumed by presence/absence analyses to be roughly uniform.

Healthy people donating bone marrow made up the donors. CDR1 is MNHNY and CDR2 is SVGAGI in the germline V gene (reference sequence). J was trimmed by 1 base and V by 6 bases; bases with no gene match: 4. The CDR3 extends over 14 amino acids. The origin of this receptor is a man aged 25 to 40 in good health and CMV-seronegative. The chain combines TRBV6-6 with TRBJ1-1; 8 nucleotides agree with TRBD1. The sample taken for sequencing was PBMCs. This CDR3 reads CASSDQGANTEAFF. As DNA, the CDR3 is TGTGCCAGCAGCGACCAGGGGGCGAACACTGAAGCTTTCTTT.